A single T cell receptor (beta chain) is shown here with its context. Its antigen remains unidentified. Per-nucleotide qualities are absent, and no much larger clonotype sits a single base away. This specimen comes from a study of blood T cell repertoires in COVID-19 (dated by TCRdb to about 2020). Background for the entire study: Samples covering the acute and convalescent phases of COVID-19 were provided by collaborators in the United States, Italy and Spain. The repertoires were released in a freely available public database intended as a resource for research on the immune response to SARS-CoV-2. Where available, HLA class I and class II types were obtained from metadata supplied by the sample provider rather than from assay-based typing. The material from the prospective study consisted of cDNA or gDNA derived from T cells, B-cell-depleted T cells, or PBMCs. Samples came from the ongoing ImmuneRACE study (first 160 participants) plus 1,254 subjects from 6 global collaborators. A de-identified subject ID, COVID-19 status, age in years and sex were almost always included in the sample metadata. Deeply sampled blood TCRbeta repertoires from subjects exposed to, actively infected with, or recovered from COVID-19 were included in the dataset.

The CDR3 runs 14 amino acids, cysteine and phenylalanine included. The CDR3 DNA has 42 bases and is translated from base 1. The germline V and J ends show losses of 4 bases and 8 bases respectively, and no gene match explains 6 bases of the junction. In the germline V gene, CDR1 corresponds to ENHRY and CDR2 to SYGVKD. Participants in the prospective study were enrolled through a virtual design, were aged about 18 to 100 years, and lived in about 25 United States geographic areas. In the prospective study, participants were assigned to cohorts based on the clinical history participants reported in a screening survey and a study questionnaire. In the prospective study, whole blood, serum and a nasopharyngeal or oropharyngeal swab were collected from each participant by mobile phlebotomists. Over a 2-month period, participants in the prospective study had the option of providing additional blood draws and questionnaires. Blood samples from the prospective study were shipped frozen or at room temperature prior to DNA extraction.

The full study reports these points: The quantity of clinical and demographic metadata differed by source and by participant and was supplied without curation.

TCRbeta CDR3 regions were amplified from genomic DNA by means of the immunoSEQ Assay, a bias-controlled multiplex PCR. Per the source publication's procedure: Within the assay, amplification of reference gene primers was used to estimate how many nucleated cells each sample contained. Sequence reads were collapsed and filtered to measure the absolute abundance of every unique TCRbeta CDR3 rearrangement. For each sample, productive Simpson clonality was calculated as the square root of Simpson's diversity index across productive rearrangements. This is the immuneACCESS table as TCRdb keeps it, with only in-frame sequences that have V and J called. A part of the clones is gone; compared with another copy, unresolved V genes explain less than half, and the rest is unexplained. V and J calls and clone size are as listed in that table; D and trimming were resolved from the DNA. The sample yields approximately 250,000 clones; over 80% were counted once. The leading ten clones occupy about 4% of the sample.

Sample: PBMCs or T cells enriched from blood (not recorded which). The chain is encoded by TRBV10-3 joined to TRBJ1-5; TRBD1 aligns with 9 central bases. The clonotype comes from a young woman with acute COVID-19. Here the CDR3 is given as CAISGQGVGEPQHF. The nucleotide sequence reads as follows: TGTGCCATCAGTGGACAGGGGGTCGGGGAGCCCCAGCATTTT.